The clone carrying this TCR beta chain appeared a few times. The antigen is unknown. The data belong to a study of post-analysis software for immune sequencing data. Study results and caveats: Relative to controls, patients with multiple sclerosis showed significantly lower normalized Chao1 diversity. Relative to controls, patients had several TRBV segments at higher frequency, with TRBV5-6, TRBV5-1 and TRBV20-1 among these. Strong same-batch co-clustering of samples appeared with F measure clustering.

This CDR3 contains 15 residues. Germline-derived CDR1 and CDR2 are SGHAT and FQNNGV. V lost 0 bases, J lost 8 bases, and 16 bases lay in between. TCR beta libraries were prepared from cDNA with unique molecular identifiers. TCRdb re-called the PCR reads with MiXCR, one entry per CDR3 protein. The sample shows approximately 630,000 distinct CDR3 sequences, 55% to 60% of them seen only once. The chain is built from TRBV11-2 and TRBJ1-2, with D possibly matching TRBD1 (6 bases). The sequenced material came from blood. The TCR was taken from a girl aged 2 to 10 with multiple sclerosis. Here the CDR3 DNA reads TGTGCCAGCAGCTTAGATCCCAGGGGCATGGGCGGCTACACCTTC. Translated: CASSLDPRGMGGYTF.